This TCR beta chain was captured by sequencing in a study of T-cell memory formation after mild COVID-19. This clonotype was counted between two and nine times. The TCR alpha and TCR beta cDNA libraries, bearing sample barcodes and UMIs, were generated by 5'RACE using constant-segment primers. TCRdb fed the 5' RACE reads into MiXCR, producing one record per CDR3 protein. Found here are under 600,000 distinct CDR3 sequences, less than 25% of them singletons; the top ten hold around 8.4%. The source of this sequence is an adult woman who had mild COVID-19 (a few samples of this study predate the infection). Cell type and time point are not known. Sequencing was carried out using PBMCs or a T cell subset sorted from them (not recorded which).

As DNA, the CDR3 is TGTGCCAGCAGTGCTGACGGATATGGCTACACCTTC. Its protein product is CASSADGYGYTF. The rearrangement joins TRBV12-3 or TRBV12-4 to TRBJ1-2; D is undetermined. The V gene lost 5 bases and the J gene lost 5 bases, with 9 bases spanning the gap. This CDR3 region has 12 residues.